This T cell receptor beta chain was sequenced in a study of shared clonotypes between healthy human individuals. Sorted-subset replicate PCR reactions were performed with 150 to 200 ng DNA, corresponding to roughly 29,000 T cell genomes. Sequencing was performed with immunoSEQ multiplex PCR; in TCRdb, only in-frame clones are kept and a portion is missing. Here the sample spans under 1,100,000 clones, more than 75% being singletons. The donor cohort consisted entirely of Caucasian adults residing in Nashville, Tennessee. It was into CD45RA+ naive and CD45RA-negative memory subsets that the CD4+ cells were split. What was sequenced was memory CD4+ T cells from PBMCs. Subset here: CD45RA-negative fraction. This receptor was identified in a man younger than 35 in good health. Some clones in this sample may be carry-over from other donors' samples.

CDR3 protein: CASSVRDRDEKLFF. CDR3 sequence (DNA): TGTGCCAGCAGCGTCCGGGACAGGGACGAAAAACTGTTTTTT. The V and J genes are TRBV7-8 and TRBJ1-4; 9 nucleotides align to TRBD1. The junction had 6 bases not matched to a gene; V was cut back by 5 bases and J by 8 bases. Germline V gene lookup returns CDR1 SGHVS and CDR2 FQNEAQ. The CDR3 is 14 residues long.